Below are 21 T cell receptor beta chains sequenced from a single sample in a study of long-term antiretroviral therapy in people with HIV. Runs used v3.0 of the immunoSEQ assay and were done at survey level. Profiled with immunoSEQ multiplex PCR; TCRdb holds only in-frame clones, not every one. The table includes 14,000 or so clones, roughly 86% detected once. Sequences were derived from unsorted PBMCs, sampled 6.2 years after starting antiretroviral therapy. These receptors all stem from a man in his forties with HIV.

The chain's CDR3 is CASSLGRGIEAFF. As DNA, the CDR3 is TGTGCCAGCAGCTTAGGCAGGGGGATTGAAGCTTTCTTT. V and J are TRBV7-2 and TRBJ1-1; 7 nucleotides line up with TRBD1. CDR3 size: 13 residues. Germline trimming cut 1 base from V and 7 bases from J; bases unmatched to any gene: 3. Germline V CDR1 and CDR2: SGHTA, FQGNSA.

The chain has TRBV10-3 and TRBJ2-1; D gene uncertain. This CDR3 contains 13 residues. Germline V gene sequence: CDR1 ENHRY, CDR2 SYGVKD. Between the trimmed V and J ends, which lost 3 bases and 5 bases, there was a span of 8 bases. The CDR3 region is CAISDMLHNEQFF. As DNA, the CDR3 is TGTGCCATCAGTGATATGCTTCACAATGAGCAGTTCTTC.

The V gene is TRBV11-3, the J gene TRBJ2-3; D unresolved. The CDR3 has 14 residues. CDR1 SGHNT and CDR2 YENEEA come from the germline V gene. V gave up 1 base and J gave up 4 bases, with 9 bases separating them. DNA for the CDR3: TGTGCCAGCAGCTTAGGGGATGTCTCAGATACGCAGTATTTT. Its protein is CASSLGDVSDTQYF.

The chain combines TRBV11-1 with TRBJ2-5, with 7 bases matching TRBD1. CDR1 SGHAT and CDR2 FQDESV come from the germline V gene (reference sequence). The CDR3 length is 13 residues. The V segment lost 5 bases and the J segment 2 bases; nucleotides outside the gene matches: 2. CDR3: CASSQDRQETQYF. CDR3 DNA: TGTGCCAGCAGCCAGGACAGGCAAGAGACCCAGTACTTC.

The V and J genes are TRBV18 and TRBJ1-1; D unclear. The V end lost 2 bases, the J end lost 1 base, and 5 bases lay between the germline ends. The germline gives CDR1 KGHSH, CDR2 LQKENI. The CDR3 is 13 residues long. CDR3 coding DNA: TGTGCCAGCTCACCAGATGGGAACACTGAAGCTTTCTTT. This sequence encodes CASSPDGNTEAFF.

This chain uses TRBV5-1 with TRBJ1-4; 10 bases fit TRBD1. V shed 4 bases and J 8 bases; nucleotides not matched to a gene: 8. Germline V gene sequence: CDR1 SGHRS, CDR2 YFSETQ. The CDR3 totals 15 residues. The DNA of the CDR3 is TGCGCCAGCAGCCCCCCCGGGACAGGGGCGGAAAAACTGTTTTTT. Protein product: CASSPPGTGAEKLFF.

This chain's CDR3 is CATSRDLGQTYEQYF. Here the CDR3 DNA reads TGTGCCACCAGCAGAGATCTGGGACAGACCTACGAGCAGTACTTC. V is TRBV15 and J is TRBJ2-7; 7 positions match TRBD1. Germline assignment: CDR1 LNHNV and CDR2 YYDKDF (reference sequence). This CDR3 is built from 15 residues. J was trimmed by 2 bases and V by 0 bases; bases with no gene match: 4.

The gene calls are TRBV2 and TRBJ2-1; 10 bases fit TRBD2. Germline V lookup: CDR1 SNHLY, CDR2 FYNNEI. The CDR3 has 17 residues. V lost 4 bases to trimming and J lost 2 bases; unmatched junction nucleotides: 8. The DNA for the CDR3 is TGTGCCAGCAGTGGCCTTAGCGGGAGGTTAACCTACAATGAGCAGTTCTTC. Protein sequence: CASSGLSGRLTYNEQFF.

A word on this clone: This same CDR3 is encoded by further DNA sequences in the sample. V and J are TRBV14 and TRBJ2-7; no clear D. The CDR3 loop spans 13 amino acids. V was shortened by 0 bases and J by 2 bases, with 5 bases between the two germline ends. The V gene's germline CDR1 is SGHDN and CDR2 FVKESK. The chain's CDR3 is CASSQETPYEQYF. CDR3 sequence (DNA): TGTGCCAGCAGCCAAGAGACCCCCTACGAGCAGTACTTC.

This chain joins TRBV10-2 and TRBJ2-7; 7 nucleotides line up with TRBD1. Germline loops: CDR1 WSHSY, CDR2 SAAADI. The CDR3 covers 14 residues. J was trimmed by 1 base and V by 0 bases; bases with no gene match: 0. DNA of the CDR3: TGCGCCAGCAGTGAGTCGGGACAGTCCTACGAGCAGTACTTC. Its translation is CASSESGQSYEQYF.

CDR3: CASSPRRNIDEQYF. The CDR3 DNA reads TGTGCCAGCTCCCCTCGGAGGAACATAGACGAGCAGTACTTC. This chain joins TRBV18 and TRBJ2-7; maybe TRBD2 (5 bases). Trimming removed 6 bases at V and 5 bases at J, with 17 bases between. Per germline, CDR1 KGHSH and CDR2 LQKENI. The CDR3 runs to 14 residues.

The chain links TRBV27 to TRBJ2-7; perhaps TRBD1 as D (6 bases). Germline CDR1 and CDR2: MNHEY and SMNVEV (reference sequence). The CDR3 contains 14 residues. V was cut by 4 bases and J by 2 bases, with 12 bases left in between. The CDR3 DNA reads as TGTGCCAGCAGTTCGACAGGTTTCCCCTACGAGCAGTACTTC. Amino acid sequence: CASSSTGFPYEQYF.

The CDR3 spells CASRNTGERDYEQYF. CDR3 coding DNA: TGTGCCAGTAGAAACACAGGGGAAAGGGACTACGAGCAGTACTTC. The chain joins TRBV19 to TRBJ2-7; the match to TRBD1 covers 7 bases. The CDR3 sequence is 15 residues long. Germline-derived CDR1 and CDR2 are LNHDA and SQIVND (reference sequence). After removal of 6 bases from V and 3 bases from J, the junction contained 11 bases not matched to a gene. Filled out from reference TRBV19 and TRBJ2-7, the complete variable domain reads DGGITQSPKYLFRKEGQNVTLSCEQNLNHDAMYWYRQDPGQGLRLIYYSQIVNDFQKGDIAEGYSVSREKKESFPLTVTSAQKNPTAFYLCASRNTGERDYEQYFGPGTRLTVT.

The CDR3 reads CASSFGRTMNTEAFF. The CDR3 nucleotides are TGTGCCAGCAGCTTCGGACGGACCATGAACACTGAAGCTTTCTTT. The V gene is TRBV5-6, the J gene TRBJ1-1; D gene unclear. Germline CDR1 reads SGHDT; CDR2 reads YYEEEE. The CDR3 spans 15 residues. V was cut by 2 bases and J by 0 bases, with 11 bases left in between. The variable domain in full, completed from reference TRBV5-6 and TRBJ1-1, reads DAGVTQSPTHLIKTRGQQVTLRCSPKSGHDTVSWYQQALGQGPQFIFQYYEEEERQRGNFPDRFSGHQFPNYSSELNVNALLLGDSALYLCASSFGRTMNTEAFFGQGTRLTVV.

In nucleotides, the CDR3 is TGTGCCAGCAGTATAGCAGGGCGTCAGCCCCAGCATTTT. The encoded protein is CASSIAGRQPQHF. J is TRBJ1-5 and V is TRBV6-5; a weak D match, TRBD1 (5 bases). Germline values: CDR1 MNHEY, CDR2 SVGAGI. The CDR3 consists of 13 residues. V lost 5 bases and J lost 6, with 11 bases in between.

The chain is built from TRBV27 and TRBJ2-7; TRBD2 matches at 8 bases. The CDR3 is 15 residues long. Germline assignment: CDR1 MNHEY and CDR2 SMNVEV (reference sequence). After removal of 5 bases from V and 3 bases from J, the junction contained 9 bases not matched to a gene. The CDR3 DNA sequence: TGTGCCAGCAGTGTAACAGCGGGAGTGGGCTACGAGCAGTACTTC. It codes for CASSVTAGVGYEQYF.

This clone has only a few counts. V is TRBV4-2 and J is TRBJ2-7; 8 bases are shared with TRBD2. This CDR3 has 13 residues. Per the germline V gene, CDR1 is LGHNA and CDR2 is YNFKEQ. The junction had 3 bases not matched to a gene; V was cut back by 6 bases and J by 2 bases. This CDR3 is CASRFSGTYEQYF. CDR3 bases: TGTGCCAGCAGGTTTAGCGGGACCTACGAGCAGTACTTC.

The genes are TRBV4-1 and TRBJ1-1, with a weak D call TRBD1 (5 bases). Between the trimmed V and J ends, which lost 1 base and 4 bases, there was a span of 10 bases. The CDR3 extends over 14 amino acids. Germline values: CDR1 MGHRA, CDR2 YSYEKL. The CDR3 nucleotides read TGCGCCAGCAGCCAAGCAGGGTGGGGCACTGAAGCTTTCTTT. It yields the protein CASSQAGWGTEAFF.

This chain uses TRBV29-1 with TRBJ1-1; 7 bases align to TRBD1. V shed 6 bases, J shed 6 bases, and the junction held 10 bases outside the gene matches. This CDR3 comprises 13 residues. CDR1 and CDR2 from the germline V gene are SQVTM and ANQGSEA. Here the CDR3 DNA reads TGCAGCGTGGGGACAGTGGAAAAGGCTGAAGCTTTCTTT. Translation gives CSVGTVEKAEAFF.

This sequence joins TRBV6-4 and TRBJ2-1; TRBD2 matches at 13 bases. Per germline, CDR1 MRHNA and CDR2 SNTAGT. The trim removed 4 bases at V and 11 bases at J, leaving 8 bases unmatched. The CDR3 contains 15 residues. The chain's CDR3 is CASSGTSGSRSQQFF. The CDR3 region has the DNA TGTGCCAGCAGTGGGACTAGCGGGAGTAGGTCCCAGCAGTTCTTC.

V usage is TRBV29-1 and J usage is TRBJ1-1, with 8 bases fitting TRBD1. Germline CDR1 reads SQVTM; CDR2 reads ANQGSEA. CDR3 length equals 12 residues. V was clipped by 6 bases and J by 4 bases; unmatched bases: 4. The CDR3 loop reads CSVNGQGTEAFF. In nucleotides, the CDR3 is TGCAGCGTCAATGGACAGGGCACTGAAGCTTTCTTT.